These T cell receptor beta chains were read from a single sample in a study of beta chain features in type 1 diabetes. The assay was immunoSEQ multiplex PCR, and TCRdb's table has in-frame clones only and misses some. The data hold approximately 340,000 clones, with about 15% observed a single time. Sequencing was carried out using naive CD4+ T cells from blood. Receptors originate from a woman between 18 and 29 years old in good health. Both conserved end residues are part of each CDR3. D genes are given only for firm matches. Clone size is given for some rows only: seen once, a few or many times, or a class if the clone is expanded.

size,length,J,V,D,DNA,CDR3
.,16,TRBJ2-1,TRBV9,.,TGTGCCAGCAGGGTCCTCGGAACAGTCGCCTACAATGAGCAGTTCTTC,CASRVLGTVAYNEQFF
few,15,TRBJ1-5,TRBV30,TRBD1,TGTGCCTGGAGCGCAGGGGGCAAAGGCAATCAGCCCCAGCATTTT,CAWSAGGKGNQPQHF
few,15,TRBJ2-7,TRBV28,TRBD1,TGTGCCAGCAGTCTAACCGGGACAGGAGCGTACGAGCAGTACTTC,CASSLTGTGAYEQYF
.,14,TRBJ2-5,TRBV5-1,.,TGCGCCAGCAGCTTGGGGCCAGGGGAAGAGACCCAGTACTTC,CASSLGPGEETQYF
.,15,TRBJ2-7,TRBV6-5,TRBD1,TGTGCCAGCAGAGGACCGGGACAGGGAGGCTACGAGCAGTACTTC,CASRGPGQGGYEQYF
few,13,TRBJ1-2,TRBV30,.,TGTGCCTGGAACCCAGGGTATAACTATGGCTACACCTTC,CAWNPGYNYGYTF
.,16,TRBJ1-2,TRBV30,TRBD1,TGTGCCTGGAGTGTAAAGGGACAGGGAACTGTCTATGGCTACACCTTC,CAWSVKGQGTVYGYTF
few,12,TRBJ1-2,TRBV18,TRBD1,TGTGCCAGCTCACCGACAGGGGACGGCCACACCTTC,CASSPTGDGHTF
.,14,TRBJ2-5,TRBV29-1,TRBD2,TGCAGCTCGATAGCGGGTGTGTACCAAGAGACCCAGTACTTC,CSSIAGVYQETQYF
.,15,TRBJ1-4,TRBV4-1,TRBD1,TGCGCCAGCAGCCAAGATGGGACAGGGCCTGAAAAACTGTTTTTT,CASSQDGTGPEKLFF
few,14,TRBJ2-7,TRBV4-3,TRBD2,TGCGCCAGCAGCCCGACTAGCGGGGCCTACGAGCAGTACTTC,CASSPTSGAYEQYF
.,15,TRBJ1-1,TRBV9,TRBD1,TGTGCCAGCAGCCTCCAGACAGGGATGAACACTGAAGCTTTCTTT,CASSLQTGMNTEAFF
few,14,TRBJ1-1,TRBV25-1,.,TGTGCCAGCAGTGAAGGGAGGGGGTGGACTGAAGCTTTCTTT,CASSEGRGWTEAFF
once,14,TRBJ2-3,TRBV5-1,TRBD2,TGCGCCAGCAGCACCGAGGGAGCGGGGGATACGCAGTATTTT,CASSTEGAGDTQYF
few,13,TRBJ2-1,TRBV19,.,TGTGCCAGTAGGCCATTCGGGGGCAATGAGCAGTTCTTC,CASRPFGGNEQFF
once,17,TRBJ2-7,TRBV30,TRBD1,TGTGCCTGGAGTGTAATGGGGGCGGGACAGGGAAGAAGGGAGCAGTACTTC,CAWSVMGAGQGRREQYF
few,12,TRBJ2-3,TRBV28,TRBD2,TGTGCCACCGTTAGCGGGGGCGGTACGCAGTATTTT,CATVSGGGTQYF
.,15,TRBJ2-2,TRBV27,.,TGTGCCAGCAAGGGTACGGGACTGGTATCCGGGGAGCTGTTTTTT,CASKGTGLVSGELFF
.,15,TRBJ1-4,TRBV5-1,.,TGCGCCAGCAGCCCAACGGGGGTGGGAGCTGAAAAACTGTTTTTT,CASSPTGVGAEKLFF
.,14,TRBJ2-2,TRBV9,TRBD2,TGTGCCAGCAAGGCGGGAGGGGGCACCGGGGAGCTGTTTTTT,CASKAGGGTGELFF
few,10,TRBJ1-5,TRBV20-1,.,TGCAGTGCCAGCGACGTGGCCCAGCATTTT,CSASDVAQHF
few,13,TRBJ1-4,TRBV30,TRBD1,TGTGCCTGGACCGCAGGGGGGTTGGGAAAACTGTTTTTT,CAWTAGGLGKLFF
.,15,TRBJ2-1,TRBV21-1,.,TGTGCCAGCAGTGCAGCGGGAGAGGCCTACAATGAGCAGTTCTTC,CASSAAGEAYNEQFF
few,15,TRBJ2-5,TRBV11-1,.,TGTGCCAGCAGCCTGGGGCAGCCCAACCAAGAGACCCAGTACTTC,CASSLGQPNQETQYF
few,16,TRBJ2-7,TRBV19,TRBD1,TGTGCCAGTAGGGAAGGGACAGGGCAACGGTTCTACGAGCAGTACTTC,CASREGTGQRFYEQYF
few,13,TRBJ2-6,TRBV27,.,TGTGCCAGCAGTTTGCGGGGGGCCAACGTCCTGACTTTC,CASSLRGANVLTF
few,14,TRBJ1-1,TRBV25-1,.,TGTGCCAGCAGTGAATTCGGCGGGGACACTGAAGCTTTCTTT,CASSEFGGDTEAFF
few,14,TRBJ2-7,TRBV7-9,TRBD2,TGTGCCAGCAGCGCTAGCGGGCTCTCCTACGAGCAGTACTTC,CASSASGLSYEQYF
.,16,TRBJ2-5,TRBV4-1,TRBD2,TGCGCCAGCAGCCAAGCCGGGACTAGGAATCAAGAGACCCAGTACTTC,CASSQAGTRNQETQYF
few,13,TRBJ1-2,TRBV7-2,.,TGTGCCAGCAACCAATTGGGAGTTATTGGCTACACCTTC,CASNQLGVIGYTF
.,15,TRBJ1-1,TRBV21-1,.,TGTGCCTGGTTTTGCTCTGGGACAGGGAGTACTGAAGCTTTCTTT,CAWFCSGTGSTEAFF
.,18,TRBJ2-7,TRBV4-3,TRBD2,TGCGCCAGCAGCCAAGAGGGCTCGGGAGCGGGAGTCGCCTACGAGCAGTACTTC,CASSQEGSGAGVAYEQYF
.,15,TRBJ1-1,TRBV30,TRBD1,TGTGCCTGGAGTCCGGCGGGACAGGTGAACACTGAAGCTTTCTTT,CAWSPAGQVNTEAFF
.,14,TRBJ2-1,TRBV7-2,TRBD2,TGTGCCAGCAGCTTGCTACTAGCGTCCGATGAGCAGTTCTTC,CASSLLLASDEQFF
few,13,TRBJ1-1,TRBV29-1,.,TGCAGCGTTGCCCTGTCCTTGAACACTGAAGCTTTCTTT,CSVALSLNTEAFF
.,12,TRBJ2-2,TRBV9,.,TGTGCCAGCAGCCCAAGGACAGGGGAGCTGTTTTTT,CASSPRTGELFF
few,15,TRBJ1-1,TRBV18,.,TGTGCCAGCTCACCAAAGGGGTCGGTGGACACTGAAGCTTTCTTT,CASSPKGSVDTEAFF
few,15,TRBJ1-2,TRBV4-3,.,TGCGCCAGCAGCCAAGATCTCAAGGGGCTCTATGGCTACACCTTC,CASSQDLKGLYGYTF
once,16,TRBJ2-3,TRBV2,TRBD2,TGTGCCAGCAGTCCCGGACTAGCGGGAGATACAGATACGCAGTATTTT,CASSPGLAGDTDTQYF
few,12,TRBJ2-5,TRBV5-1,.,TGCGCCAGCAGCTTGCCGGAAGAGACCCAGTACTTC,CASSLPEETQYF
few,13,TRBJ2-1,TRBV9,.,TGTGCCAGCAGCGTACGCGAGGGAGCTGAGCAGTTCTTC,CASSVREGAEQFF
.,13,TRBJ1-1,TRBV10-3,.,TGTGCCATCAGTGACAGGGGAGGGGCTGAAGCTTTCTTT,CAISDRGGAEAFF
.,15,TRBJ2-5,TRBV2,.,TGTGCCAGCAGCAGAGTTACGACAGGTCAAGAGACCCAGTACTTC,CASSRVTTGQETQYF
few,16,TRBJ2-6,TRBV19,TRBD2,TGTGCCAGTAGCGAACTAGCGGTTTCTGGGGCCAACGTCCTGACTTTC,CASSELAVSGANVLTF
.,11,TRBJ2-1,TRBV20-1,.,TGCAGCCTCGGGGGGCGGAATGAGCAGTTCTTC,CSLGGRNEQFF
few,13,TRBJ2-7,TRBV29-1,TRBD2,TGCAGCGTTCTGGGACTAAATTCACACGAGCAGTACTTC,CSVLGLNSHEQYF
.,13,TRBJ2-7,TRBV7-2,.,TGTGCCAGCAGCCCCTCCCTAGCCTACGAGCAGTACTTC,CASSPSLAYEQYF
.,18,TRBJ2-2,TRBV28,TRBD2,TGTGCCAGCAGTCCCCGTCCCAGACTAGCTGGGTGGGGCGGGGAGCTGTTTTTT,CASSPRPRLAGWGGELFF
few,14,TRBJ2-7,TRBV29-1,TRBD2,TGCAGCGTTTCCCTAGCGGGAGTTGCGTACGAGCAGTACTTC,CSVSLAGVAYEQYF
.,12,TRBJ2-1,TRBV6-1,.,TGTGCCAGCAGTGACCTGTACAATGAGCAGTTCTTC,CASSDLYNEQFF
few,14,TRBJ2-1,TRBV11-2,TRBD2,TGTGCCAGCAGCTTAAGAGCGGGAGTGGATGAGCAGTTCTTC,CASSLRAGVDEQFF
.,9,TRBJ2-7,TRBV3-1/TRBV3-2,.,TGTGCCAGCAGCCCCCCCTTCCGCTTC,CASSPPFRF
few,15,TRBJ1-4,TRBV19,.,TGTGCCAGTAGTGCCAGGGGAAGGCGGAATGAAAAACTGTTTTTT,CASSARGRRNEKLFF